The 10 T cell receptor beta chains reported below all come from one sample, sequenced in a study of blood T cell repertoires in COVID-19. Assay used: immunoSEQ multiplex PCR; TCRdb lists only in-frame clones, some missing. The sample lists around 430,000 clones, 85% to 90% occurring once. Input material: PBMCs or T cells enriched from blood (not recorded which). These receptors all come from a woman aged 50 to 60 who had recovered from COVID-19.

V gene TRBV3-1 (or the pseudogene TRBV3-2) combines with J gene TRBJ1-2; possible D gene TRBD1, 5 bases. V lost 1 base to trimming and J lost 2 bases, with 8 bases between them. Germline V gene lookup returns CDR1 LGHDT and CDR2 YNNKEL (reference sequence). The CDR3 length is 14 residues. This chain's CDR3 is CASSQASGNYGYTF. The CDR3 DNA is TGTGCCAGCAGCCAAGCTTCAGGGAACTATGGCTACACCTTC.

The gene calls are TRBV27 and TRBJ2-5; no definite D call. Between the trimmed V and J ends, which lost 4 bases and 2 bases, there was a span of 2 bases. The CDR3 totals 11 residues. Germline CDR1 and CDR2: MNHEY and SMNVEV (reference sequence). Here the CDR3 DNA reads TGTGCCAGCAGTTCGCAAGAGACCCAGTACTTC. Translation: CASSSQETQYF.

The chain combines TRBV7-6 with TRBJ2-1; 11 bases align to TRBD2. This CDR3 spans 18 amino acids. J was trimmed by 4 bases and V by 4 bases; bases with no gene match: 12. The germline V gene has CDR1 SGHVS and CDR2 FNYEAQ. In DNA form, the CDR3 reads TGTGCCAGCAGCTCACCTTACGGACTAGCGGGCCATTACAATGAGCAGTTCTTC. It yields the protein CASSSPYGLAGHYNEQFF. The complete variable domain, with remaining parts taken from reference TRBV7-6 and TRBJ2-1, reads GAGVSQSPRYKVTKRGQDVALRCDPISGHVSLYWYRQALGQGPEFLTYFNYEAQQDKSGLPNDRFSAERPEGSISTLTIQRTEQRDSAMYRCASSSPYGLAGHYNEQFFGPGTRLTVL.

V and J are TRBV25-1 and TRBJ2-7; TRBD1 aligns across 7 bases. Germline assignment: CDR1 MGHDK and CDR2 SYGVNS. V dropped 2 bases and J dropped 2; count of bases not matched to a gene: 3. This CDR3 comprises 14 residues. The CDR3 loop reads CASSEAGGAYEQYF. DNA of the CDR3: TGTGCCAGCAGTGAAGCAGGGGGAGCCTACGAGCAGTACTTC.

To note about this clone: The identical CDR3 is also encoded by other nucleotide sequences in the sample. The CDR3 here is CASSRDSKNQPQHF. CDR3 in DNA: TGTGCCAGCAGTAGGGACAGCAAAAATCAGCCCCAGCATTTT. The J gene is TRBJ1-5, the V gene TRBV7-9, with TRBD1 identical over 7 bases. This CDR3 has 14 amino acids. Trimming removed 6 bases from V and 4 bases from J; junction bases left unmatched: 6. The germline CDR1 and CDR2 sequences are SEHNR and FQNEAQ (reference sequence).

The chain uses TRBV2 and TRBJ1-5; no clear D. The CDR3 has 17 residues. The germline V gene has CDR1 SNHLY and CDR2 FYNNEI. Deletions cut 5 bases from V and 2 bases from J, with 19 bases between. CDR3 in amino acids: CASSPSVATSRNQPQHF. The CDR3 DNA follows: TGTGCCAGCAGTCCCTCGGTCGCAACTTCACGCAATCAGCCCCAGCATTTT.

This clone was seen only once. CDR3 in amino acids: CASRKPLRGSNEQYF. Here the CDR3 DNA reads TGTGCCAGTAGAAAACCCTTGCGGGGGAGCAACGAGCAGTACTTC. J is TRBJ2-7 and V is TRBV19; 7 nucleotides agree with TRBD2. Germline V CDR1 and CDR2: LNHDA, SQIVND (reference sequence). The trim removed 6 bases at V and 5 bases at J, leaving 13 bases unmatched. The CDR3 spans 15 residues.

This sequence joins TRBV28 and TRBJ1-6; D gene ambiguous. CDR3 length equals 14 residues. From germline, CDR1 is MDHEN and CDR2 SYDVKM. Trimming removed 1 base from V and 7 bases from J, with 8 bases in between. The CDR3 reads CASSLSRMNSPLHF. Written as DNA, the CDR3 is TGTGCCAGCAGTTTATCTAGGATGAATTCACCCCTCCACTTT.

The V and J genes are TRBV6-1 and TRBJ1-2; D call uncertain. Germline V gene lookup returns CDR1 MNHNS and CDR2 SASEGT. Trimming took off 1 base at V and 0 bases at J, with 9 bases between the two ends. The CDR3 spans 15 residues. CDR3 region: CASSEGRTPNYGYTF. CDR3 DNA: TGTGCCAGCAGTGAAGGGAGGACTCCTAACTATGGCTACACCTTC.

A note on this clone: Different DNA sequences within this sample yield the same CDR3. J is TRBJ2-7 and V is TRBV27, with D perhaps matching TRBD2 (6 bases). Germline V gives CDR1 MNHEY, CDR2 SMNVEV (reference sequence). The CDR3 length is 14 residues. The V end lost 2 bases, the J end lost 0 bases, and 8 bases lay between the germline ends. The CDR3 nucleotides are TGTGCCAGCAGTTTAGGGGGGAGCTCCTACGAGCAGTACTTC. Translated: CASSLGGSSYEQYF.